The entry below describes one TCR beta chain. The data are from a study of blood T cell repertoires in COVID-19. At the level of the study: Acute and convalescent COVID-19 samples came from the United States, Italy and Spain. T cells, B-cell-depleted T cells, or PBMCs supplied cDNA or gDNA.

The CDR3 covers 16 residues. The germline CDR1 and CDR2 sequences are KGHDR and SFDVKD. V lost 4 bases and J lost 0; bases outside the gene matches: 4. Per the original data handling: Estimation of nucleated cell counts relied on the amplification of reference gene primers. Method: immunoSEQ multiplex PCR; TCRdb's copy keeps in-frame clones and lacks some. The D gene and trimming were derived from the DNA, and the V and J assignments and clone size from that table. In the table there are around 190,000 clones, approximately 90% of which are singletons. The receptor's source is a young man with acute or convalescent COVID-19. Specimen: peripheral blood. This chain joins TRBV24-1 and TRBJ2-1; 8 bases are a match to TRBD1. The CDR3 DNA is TGTGCCACCAGTGAGCCACAGGGGGGCTCCTACAATGAGCAGTTCTTC. Translated, it gives CATSEPQGGSYNEQFF.